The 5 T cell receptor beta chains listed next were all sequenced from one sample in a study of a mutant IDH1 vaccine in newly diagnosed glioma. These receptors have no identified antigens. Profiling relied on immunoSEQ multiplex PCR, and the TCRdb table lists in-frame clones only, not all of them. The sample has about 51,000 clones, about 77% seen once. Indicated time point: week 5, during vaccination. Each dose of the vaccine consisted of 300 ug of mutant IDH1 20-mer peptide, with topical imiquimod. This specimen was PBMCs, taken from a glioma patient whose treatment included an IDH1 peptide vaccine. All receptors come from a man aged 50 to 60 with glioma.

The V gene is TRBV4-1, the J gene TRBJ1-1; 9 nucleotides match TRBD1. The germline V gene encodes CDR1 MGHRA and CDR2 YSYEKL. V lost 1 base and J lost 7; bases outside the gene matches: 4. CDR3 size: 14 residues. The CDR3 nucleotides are TGCGCCAGCAGCCAAGTCACAGGGGGCATTGAAGCTTTCTTT. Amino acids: CASSQVTGGIEAFF.

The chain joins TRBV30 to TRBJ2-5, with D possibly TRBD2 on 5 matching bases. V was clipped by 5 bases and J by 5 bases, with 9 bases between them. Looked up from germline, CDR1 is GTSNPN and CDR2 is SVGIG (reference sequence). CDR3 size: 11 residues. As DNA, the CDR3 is TGTGCCTGGTGCGAGGGCGAGACCCAGTACTTC. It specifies CAWCEGETQYF.

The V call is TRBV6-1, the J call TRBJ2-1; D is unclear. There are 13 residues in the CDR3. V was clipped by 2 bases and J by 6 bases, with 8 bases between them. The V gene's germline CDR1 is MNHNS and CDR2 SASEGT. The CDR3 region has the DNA TGTGCCAGCAGTGAATGGGTGTCCAATGAGCAGTTCTTC. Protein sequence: CASSEWVSNEQFF.

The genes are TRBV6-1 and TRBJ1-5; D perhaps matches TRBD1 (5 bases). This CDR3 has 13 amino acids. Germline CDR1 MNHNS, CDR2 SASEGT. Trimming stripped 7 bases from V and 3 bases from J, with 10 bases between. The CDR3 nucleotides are TGTGCCAGCATCTGGGACCCCAATCAGCCCCAGCATTTT. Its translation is CASIWDPNQPQHF.

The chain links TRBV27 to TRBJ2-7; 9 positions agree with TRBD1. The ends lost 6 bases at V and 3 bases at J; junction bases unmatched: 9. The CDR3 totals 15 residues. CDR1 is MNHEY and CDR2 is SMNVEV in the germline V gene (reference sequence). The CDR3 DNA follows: TGTGCCAGCAGCCCCTGGCAGACAGGGGGCTACGAGCAGTACTTC. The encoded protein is CASSPWQTGGYEQYF.